The present T cell receptor (beta chain) was sequenced within a study of Tregs in tolerant kidney transplant recipients. General observations from the study: Biological reproducibility was not directly addressed in this study. The most relevant donor-specific Treg TCRbeta repertoire apparently came from expansion with activated donor B cells.

The germline V gene encodes CDR1 MRHNA and CDR2 SNTAGT. Unmatched junction bases numbered 6, after V lost 5 bases and J lost 3 bases. The CDR3 length is 14 residues. Concerning this clone itself: The antigen is not known.

Clones were read by immunoSEQ multiplex PCR, and TCRdb kept only the in-frame ones, dropping some. The profile shows 84,000 or so clones, over 85% of them singletons. Mixed chimerism was transient after nonmyeloablative marrow transplants from related graft donors. The sample was CD4+ T cells from blood (PBMCs), taken 12 months after the transplant. The clonotype originates from a human patient who received a combined kidney and bone marrow transplant. The T cells may come from the graft donor. The genes are TRBV6-4 and TRBJ1-1; TRBD1 agrees at 7 bases. CDR3 coding DNA: TGTGCCAGCAGTCGTAACAGGGGAGACACTGAAGCTTTCTTT. This translates into CASSRNRGDTEAFF.